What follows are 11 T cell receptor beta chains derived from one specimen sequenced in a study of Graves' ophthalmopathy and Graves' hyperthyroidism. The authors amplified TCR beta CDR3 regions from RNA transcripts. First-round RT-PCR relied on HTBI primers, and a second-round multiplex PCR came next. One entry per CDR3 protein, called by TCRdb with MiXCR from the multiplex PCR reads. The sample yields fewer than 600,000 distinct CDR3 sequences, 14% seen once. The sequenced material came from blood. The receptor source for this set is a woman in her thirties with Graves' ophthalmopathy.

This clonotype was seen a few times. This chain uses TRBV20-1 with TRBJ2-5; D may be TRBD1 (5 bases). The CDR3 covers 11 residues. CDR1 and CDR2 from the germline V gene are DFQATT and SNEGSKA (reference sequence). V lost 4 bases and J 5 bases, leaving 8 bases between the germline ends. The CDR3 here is CSATKGETQYF. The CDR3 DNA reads TGCAGTGCTACTAAGGGGGAGACCCAGTACTTC.

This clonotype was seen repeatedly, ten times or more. The CDR3 bases are TGTGCCAGCAGTCCTGACGGAGCCTATGGCTACACCTTC. This sequence encodes CASSPDGAYGYTF. The chain couples TRBV6-5 to TRBJ1-2, with D unresolved. The CDR3 has 13 residues. Trimming shortened V by 5 bases and J by 4 bases, and 11 bases separated the two germline ends. In germline, CDR1 is MNHEY, CDR2 SVGAGI.

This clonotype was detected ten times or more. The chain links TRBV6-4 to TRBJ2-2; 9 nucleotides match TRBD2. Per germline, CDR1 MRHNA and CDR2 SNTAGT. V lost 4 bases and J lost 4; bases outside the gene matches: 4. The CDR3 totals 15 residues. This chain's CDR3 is CASSAAGGGTGELFF. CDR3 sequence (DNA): TGTGCCAGCAGTGCTGCGGGAGGGGGCACCGGGGAGCTGTTTTTT.

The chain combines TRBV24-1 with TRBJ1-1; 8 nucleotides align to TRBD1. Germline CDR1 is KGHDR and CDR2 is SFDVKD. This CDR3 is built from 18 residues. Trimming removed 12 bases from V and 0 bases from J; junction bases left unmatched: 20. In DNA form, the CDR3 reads TGTGCCGCCAAAAACAAAATCGGACAGGGAACGATGAACACTGAAGCTTTCTTT. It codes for CAAKNKIGQGTMNTEAFF.

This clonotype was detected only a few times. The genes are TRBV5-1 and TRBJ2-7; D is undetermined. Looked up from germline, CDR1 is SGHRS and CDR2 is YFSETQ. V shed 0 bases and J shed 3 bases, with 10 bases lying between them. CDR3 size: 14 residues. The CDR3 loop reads CASSLGTQYYEQYF. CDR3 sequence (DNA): TGCGCCAGCAGCTTGGGGACGCAATACTACGAGCAGTACTTC.

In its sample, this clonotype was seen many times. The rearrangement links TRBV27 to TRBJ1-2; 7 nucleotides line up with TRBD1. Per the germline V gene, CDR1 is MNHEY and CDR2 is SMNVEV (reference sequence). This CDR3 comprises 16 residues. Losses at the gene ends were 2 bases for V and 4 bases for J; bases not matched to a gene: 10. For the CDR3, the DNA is TGTGCCAGCAGTTTAGACGGGAAGGGGGCAATCTATGGCTACACCTTC. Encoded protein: CASSLDGKGAIYGYTF.

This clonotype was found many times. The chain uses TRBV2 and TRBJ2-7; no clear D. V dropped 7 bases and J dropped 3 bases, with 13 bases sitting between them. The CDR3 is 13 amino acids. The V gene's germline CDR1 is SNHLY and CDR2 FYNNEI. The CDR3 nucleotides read TGTGCCAGCACAAAAGAAAAAATCTACGAGCAGTACTTC. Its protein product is CASTKEKIYEQYF.

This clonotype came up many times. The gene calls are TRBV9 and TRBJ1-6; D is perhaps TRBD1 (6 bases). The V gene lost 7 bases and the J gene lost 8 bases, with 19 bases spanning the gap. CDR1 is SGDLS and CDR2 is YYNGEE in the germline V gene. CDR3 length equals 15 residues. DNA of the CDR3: TGTGCCAGCGGTTCCCCCGGGACACCGTATTCACCCCTCCACTTT. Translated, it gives CASGSPGTPYSPLHF. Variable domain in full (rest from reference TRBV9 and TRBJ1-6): DSGVTQTPKHLITATGQRVTLRCSPRSGDLSVYWYQQSLDQGLQFLIQYYNGEERAKGNILERFSAQQFPDLHSELNLSSLELGDSALYFCASGSPGTPYSPLHFGNGTRLTVT.

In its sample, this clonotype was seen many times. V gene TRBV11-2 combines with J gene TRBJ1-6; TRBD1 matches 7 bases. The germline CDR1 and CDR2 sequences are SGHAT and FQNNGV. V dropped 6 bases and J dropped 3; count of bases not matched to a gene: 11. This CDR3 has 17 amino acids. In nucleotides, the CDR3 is TGTGCCAGCAGGATGGGAGGGGGCCGAATCTATAATTCACCCCTCCACTTT. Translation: CASRMGGGRIYNSPLHF.

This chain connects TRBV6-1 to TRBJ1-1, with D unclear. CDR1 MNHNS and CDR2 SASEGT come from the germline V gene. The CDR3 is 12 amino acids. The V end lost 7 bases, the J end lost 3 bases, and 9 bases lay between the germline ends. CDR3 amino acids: CASNLAYTEAFF. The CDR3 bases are TGTGCCAGCAATCTGGCCTACACTGAAGCTTTCTTT.

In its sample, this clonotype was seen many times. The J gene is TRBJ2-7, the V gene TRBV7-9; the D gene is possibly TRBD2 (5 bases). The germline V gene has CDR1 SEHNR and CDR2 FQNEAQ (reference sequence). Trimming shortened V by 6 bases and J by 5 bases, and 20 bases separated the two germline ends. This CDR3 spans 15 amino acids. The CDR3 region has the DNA TGTGCCAGCAGTCTCATGGACGCCCGAGGGAACGAGCAGTACTTC. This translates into CASSLMDARGNEQYF. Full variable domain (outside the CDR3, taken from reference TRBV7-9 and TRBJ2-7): DTGVSQNPRHKITKRGQNVTFRCDPISEHNRLYWYRQTLGQGPEFLTYFQNEAQLEKSRLLSDRFSAERPKGSFSTLEIQRTEQGDSAMYLCASSLMDARGNEQYFGPGTRLTVT.